These 15 T cell receptor beta chains were all obtained from the same sample, sequenced in a study of T cells in Graves' hyperthyroidism and ophthalmopathy. It was RNA transcripts that yielded the amplified TCR beta CDR3 regions. TCR CDR3 underwent first-round RT-PCR with the HTBI primer set. TCRdb itself ran the multiplex PCR reads through MiXCR, one entry per CDR3 protein. The repertoire consists of some 800,000 distinct CDR3 sequences, with roughly 40% occurring once and the leading ten covering about 9%. The sample comprised blood. The receptors were gathered from a young man with Graves' hyperthyroidism.

The chain couples TRBV19 to TRBJ2-7; TRBD1 might be the D (6 bases). Deletions cut 5 bases from V and 3 bases from J, with 14 bases between. Germline CDR1 and CDR2: LNHDA and SQIVND (reference sequence). The CDR3 is 14 amino acids. CDR3 DNA: TGTGCCAGTAGTTCGTCCCGGGACATCTACGAGCAGTACTTC. Protein sequence: CASSSSRDIYEQYF.

Comment on this clonotype: A much larger clonotype is one base distant, so this may be a read error. The chain couples TRBV7-9 to TRBJ1-1, with no clear D. The CDR3 is made up of 14 amino acids. Germline lookup yields CDR1 SEHNR and CDR2 FQNEAQ (reference sequence). The CDR3 DNA sequence: TGTGCCGGCAGCTTAAAGCGTAAGGTCGCTGAAGCTTTCTTT. Its translation is CAGSLKRKVAEAFF.

This clonotype was seen a handful of times. Here the CDR3 reads CSGDRVGSDEQFF. CDR3 in DNA: TGCAGCGGTGACAGGGTAGGGTCAGATGAGCAGTTCTTC. The chain couples TRBV29-1 to TRBJ2-5; 7 bases are a match to TRBD1. The DNA end is a closer match to TRBJ2-1, so the J assignment may be wrong. CDR1 SQVTM and CDR2 ANQGSEA come from the germline V gene. The CDR3 is made up of 13 amino acids.

The chain joins TRBV4-1 to TRBJ1-1, with 7 bases fitting TRBD1. Germline V gene data show CDR1 as MGHRA and CDR2 as YSYEKL. The CDR3 is 15 amino acids. Unmatched junction bases numbered 2, after V lost 0 bases and J lost 1 base. The CDR3 DNA reads TGCGCCAGCAGCCAAGATAGGACAGGGAACACTGAAGCTTTCTTT. This codes for CASSQDRTGNTEAFF.

This clonotype was seen many times. The chain joins TRBV19 to TRBJ2-7; 9 bases line up with TRBD1. CDR3 length equals 13 residues. Trimming at V came to 9 bases and at J to 6 bases, leaving 9 bases not matched to a gene. Germline-derived CDR1 and CDR2 are LNHDA and SQIVND (reference sequence). CDR3 in amino acids: CASSPGQGREQYF. CDR3 in DNA: TGTGCCAGCAGCCCTGGACAGGGGCGCGAGCAGTACTTC.

This clonotype was found once. The final CDR3 position lacks the conserved phenylalanine or tryptophan, pointing to a likely read error. The DNA is left out, because the CDR3 cannot be placed on it with certainty; the CDR3 is given as TCRdb lists it. The chain recombines TRBV15 with TRBJ2-7. Germline CDR1 reads LNHNV; CDR2 reads YYDKDF (reference sequence). Inclusive of both ends, the CDR3 amounts to 10 amino acids. The CDR3 protein is CATSRDRDLT.

The CDR3 coding sequence is TGTGCCAGCAGCACCCAAGCGGGAGGCTACGAGCAGTACTTC. It encodes CASSTQAGGYEQYF. The genes are TRBV7-2 and TRBJ2-7, with TRBD2 matching over 9 bases. CDR3 size: 14 residues. Germline CDR1 reads SGHTA; CDR2 reads FQGNSA. J gave up 3 bases and V 5 bases, and 5 bases lay outside the gene matches.

Of note for this clonotype: The junction does not match germline at one end; this may be a read error. The chain uses TRBV25-1 and TRBJ1-2; 12 nucleotides match TRBD1. The CDR3 is 16 amino acids. Germline CDR1 MGHDK, CDR2 SYGVNS. The CDR3: CACSAGDRGLNYGYTF. The CDR3 DNA reads as TGTGCCTGCAGTGCGGGGGACAGGGGGCTAAACTATGGCTACACCTTC.

V usage is TRBV19 and J usage is TRBJ1-3, with no clear D. V shed 2 bases and J shed 7 bases, with 9 bases lying between them. CDR3 length: 13 amino acids. The V gene's germline CDR1 is LNHDA and CDR2 SQIVND (reference sequence). CDR3 sequence (DNA): TGTGCCAGTAGTATAAACTCCGGGAACACCATATATTTT. This encodes CASSINSGNTIYF.

The chain is built from TRBV7-9 and TRBJ1-5; D remains unclear. Trimming removed 3 bases from V and 11 bases from J, with 14 bases in between. The CDR3 has 13 amino acids. CDR1 is SEHNR and CDR2 is FQNEAQ in the germline V gene (reference sequence). CDR3 coding DNA: TGTGCCAGCAGCTTCCCGGGCTCTGAGACCCAGCATTTT. It encodes CASSFPGSETQHF.

This clonotype was seen a few times. The rearrangement links TRBV19 to TRBJ1-2, with unresolved D. From germline, CDR1 is LNHDA and CDR2 SQIVND (reference sequence). The length of the CDR3 is 12 residues. Trimming removed 9 bases at V and 2 bases at J, with 10 bases between. Here the CDR3 reads CASQSANYGYTF. The DNA for the CDR3 is TGTGCCAGCCAATCTGCGAACTATGGCTACACCTTC.

This clonotype was counted between two and nine times. The J gene is TRBJ1-5, the V gene TRBV20-1; D is undetermined. The germline CDR1 and CDR2 sequences are DFQATT and SNEGSKA (reference sequence). V lost 3 bases to trimming and J lost 5 bases, with 8 bases between them. The CDR3 is made up of 12 amino acids. CDR3 in DNA: TGCAGTGCTAGGGACGGAGATCAGCCCCAGCATTTT. Translated, it gives CSARDGDQPQHF.

The V and J genes are TRBV5-1 and TRBJ1-1; 10 bases are shared with TRBD1. V lost 4 bases to trimming and J lost 6 bases; unmatched junction nucleotides: 6. The CDR3 runs 14 residues. Germline CDR1 and CDR2: SGHRS and YFSETQ. For the CDR3, the DNA is TGCGCCAGCAGCCCCGGACAGGGGGAGGCTGAAGCTTTCTTT. It specifies CASSPGQGEAEAFF.

This clonotype has a handful of counts. V is TRBV12-3 or TRBV12-4 and J is TRBJ2-7; TRBD1 is a possible D gene (6 bases). CDR3 size: 15 residues. Between the trimmed V and J ends, which lost 5 bases and 6 bases, there was a span of 20 bases. The CDR3 loop reads CASSPGRGEGAEQYF. The DNA of the CDR3 is TGTGCCAGCAGTCCCGGCAGGGGCGAGGGTGCCGAGCAGTACTTC.

This chain joins TRBV5-1 and TRBJ2-7; a weak D match, TRBD1 (6 bases). Germline V gene sequence: CDR1 SGHRS, CDR2 YFSETQ. V was pared by 3 bases and J by 12 bases, with 13 bases between. The length of the CDR3 is 11 residues. The CDR3 region is CASSSGQRRYF. CDR3 sequence (DNA): TGCGCCAGCAGCTCAGGACAGAGGAGGTACTTC.